This TCR beta chain was identified in a study of B cell selection in AIRE deficiency. General study results and limits: Healthy Tconv contained around two fifths of shared healthy Treg sequences; only TCRbeta sequenced. Approximately 29% of healthy-shared Treg sequences were found among patient Tconv cells. AIRE-deficient Tconv and Treg repertoires matched healthy donors in TCRBV, CDR3 length, diversity.

The CDR3 extends over 12 amino acids. Germline assignment: CDR1 SGHDT and CDR2 YYEEEE. Deletions cut 0 bases from V and 8 bases from J, with 6 bases between. Clones were read by immunoSEQ multiplex PCR, and TCRdb kept only the in-frame ones, dropping some. The sample lists 23,000 or so clones, approximately 91% occurring once. Sorted regulatory T cells were CD4-positive, CD25-high and CD127-low or negative. Unrelated healthy donors provided the controls. Of note for this clone: The antigen is not known.

The sequencing input was CD4+CD25+ Tregs sorted from PBMCs. The receptor was isolated from a human donor in good health. The chain carries TRBV5-6 and TRBJ2-1; D unresolved. The CDR3: CASSLGGYEQFF. As DNA, the CDR3 is TGTGCCAGCAGCTTGGGGGGTTATGAGCAGTTCTTC.